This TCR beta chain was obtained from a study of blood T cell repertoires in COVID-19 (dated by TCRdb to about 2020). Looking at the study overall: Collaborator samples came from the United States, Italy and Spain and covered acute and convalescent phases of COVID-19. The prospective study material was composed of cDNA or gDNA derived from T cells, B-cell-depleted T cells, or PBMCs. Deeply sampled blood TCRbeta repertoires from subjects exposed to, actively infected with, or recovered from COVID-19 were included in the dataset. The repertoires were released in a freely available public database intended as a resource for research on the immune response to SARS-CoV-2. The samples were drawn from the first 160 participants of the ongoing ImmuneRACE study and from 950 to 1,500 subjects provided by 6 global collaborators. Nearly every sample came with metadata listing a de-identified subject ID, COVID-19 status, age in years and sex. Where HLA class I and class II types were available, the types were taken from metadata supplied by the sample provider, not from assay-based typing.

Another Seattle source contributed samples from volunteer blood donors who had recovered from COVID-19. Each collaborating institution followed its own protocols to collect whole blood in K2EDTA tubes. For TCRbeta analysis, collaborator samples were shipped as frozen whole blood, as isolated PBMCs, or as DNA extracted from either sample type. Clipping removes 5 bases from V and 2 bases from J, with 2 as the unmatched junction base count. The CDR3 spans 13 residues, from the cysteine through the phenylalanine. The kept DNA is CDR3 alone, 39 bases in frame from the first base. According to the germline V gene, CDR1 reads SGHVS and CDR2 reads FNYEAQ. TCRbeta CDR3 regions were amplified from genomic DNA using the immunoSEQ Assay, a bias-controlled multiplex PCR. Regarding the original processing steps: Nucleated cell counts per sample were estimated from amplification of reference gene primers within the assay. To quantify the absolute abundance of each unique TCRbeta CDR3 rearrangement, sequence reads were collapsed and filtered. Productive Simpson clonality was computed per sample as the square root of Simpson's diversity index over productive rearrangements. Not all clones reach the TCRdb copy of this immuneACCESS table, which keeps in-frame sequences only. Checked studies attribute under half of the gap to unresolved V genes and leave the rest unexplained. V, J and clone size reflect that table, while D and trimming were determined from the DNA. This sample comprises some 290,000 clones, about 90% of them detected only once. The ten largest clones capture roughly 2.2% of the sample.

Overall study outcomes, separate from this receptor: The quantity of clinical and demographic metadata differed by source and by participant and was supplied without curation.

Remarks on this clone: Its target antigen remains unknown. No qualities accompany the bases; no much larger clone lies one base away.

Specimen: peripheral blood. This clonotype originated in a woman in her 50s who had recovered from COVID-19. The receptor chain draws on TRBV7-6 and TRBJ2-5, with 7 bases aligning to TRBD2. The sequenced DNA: TGTGCCAGCAGCCCGGGGGGTCAAGAGACCCAGTACTTC. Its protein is CASSPGGQETQYF.